The clone carrying this T cell receptor (beta chain) showed up just a few times. Its antigen is as yet unknown. These data originate in a study of T-cell memory formation after mild COVID-19. Findings of the study overall: CD8+ contracting clones occupied EMRA, while CD4+ ones occupied mainly CM and EM. Memory sampled before infection contained some responding clones, suggesting cross-reactive memory joined.

TCRdb processed the 5' RACE reads anew with MiXCR; each CDR3 protein has one entry. Among some 350,000 distinct CDR3 sequences listed, approximately 15% were seen once. CDR1 is SGHRS, CDR2 YFSETQ, per germline. V was pared by 2 bases and J by 0 bases, with 17 bases between. This CDR3 has 17 amino acids. The origin of this receptor is a man younger than 35 who had mild COVID-19 (a few samples of this study predate the infection). Cell type and time point are not known. V and J are TRBV5-1 and TRBJ1-2; D may be TRBD1 (5 bases). What was sequenced was PBMCs or a T cell subset sorted from them (not recorded which). The CDR3: CASSLYRAGRTNYGYTF. CDR3 DNA: TGCGCCAGCAGCTTATATCGTGCGGGACGTACTAACTATGGCTACACCTTC. The full variable domain, in which reference TRBV5-1 and TRBJ1-2 provide the parts outside the CDR3, is KAGVTQTPRYLIKTRGQQVTLSCSPISGHRSVSWYQQTPGQGLQFLFEYFSETQRNKGNFPGRFSGRQFSNSRSEMNVSTLELGDSALYLCASSLYRAGRTNYGYTFGSGTRLTVV.